Each of the 4 T cell receptor beta chains below was sequenced from the same sample in a study of cytomegalovirus exposure and HLA in healthy donors. The study ran its PCR with 60 Vbeta and 13 Jbeta primers. Clones were read by immunoSEQ multiplex PCR, and TCRdb kept only the in-frame ones, dropping some. The data hold 100,000 to 150,000 clones, with roughly 80% observed a single time. The sample taken for sequencing was PBMCs. These receptors all come from a woman in her thirties or forties in good health and CMV-seronegative.

The gene calls are TRBV29-1 and TRBJ1-2, with TRBD1 identical over 8 bases. Germline V gene lookup returns CDR1 SQVTM and CDR2 ANQGSEA. The CDR3 extends over 13 amino acids. V dropped 7 bases and J dropped 3; count of bases not matched to a gene: 7. The DNA of the CDR3 is TGCAGCGCCTCAGGGGGCGCCGACTATGGCTACACCTTC. Its protein product is CSASGGADYGYTF.

This chain links TRBV14 with TRBJ1-6; D uncertain. Germline V gene data show CDR1 as SGHDN and CDR2 as FVKESK. V was shortened by 1 base and J by 11 bases, with 12 bases between the two germline ends. The CDR3 loop spans 14 amino acids. This CDR3 reads CASSQATFGTPLHF. CDR3 coding DNA: TGTGCCAGCAGCCAAGCGACCTTCGGGACACCCCTCCACTTT.

The CDR3 is CASSTGTGGSYGYTF. CDR3 DNA sequence: TGTGCCAGCAGCACCGGGACAGGCGGTTCCTATGGCTACACCTTC. The chain couples TRBV5-8 to TRBJ1-2; 8 nucleotides align to TRBD1. The CDR3 sequence is 15 residues long. Unmatched junction bases numbered 9, after V lost 4 bases and J lost 4 bases. Germline-derived CDR1 and CDR2 are SGHTS and YDEGEE.

This chain uses TRBV5-1 with TRBJ2-2; possibly TRBD2 for D (6 bases). This CDR3 is 17 amino acids long. Germline CDR1 is SGHRS and CDR2 is YFSETQ. The V gene lost 4 bases and the J gene lost 4 bases, with 20 bases spanning the gap. CDR3 sequence (DNA): TGCGCCAGCAGCCTGGGAGCAGGAGGAGGGGCCACCGGGGAGCTGTTTTTT. It translates to CASSLGAGGGATGELFF. Complete variable domain (other parts from reference TRBV5-1 and TRBJ2-2): KAGVTQTPRYLIKTRGQQVTLSCSPISGHRSVSWYQQTPGQGLQFLFEYFSETQRNKGNFPGRFSGRQFSNSRSEMNVSTLELGDSALYLCASSLGAGGGATGELFFGEGSRLTVL.